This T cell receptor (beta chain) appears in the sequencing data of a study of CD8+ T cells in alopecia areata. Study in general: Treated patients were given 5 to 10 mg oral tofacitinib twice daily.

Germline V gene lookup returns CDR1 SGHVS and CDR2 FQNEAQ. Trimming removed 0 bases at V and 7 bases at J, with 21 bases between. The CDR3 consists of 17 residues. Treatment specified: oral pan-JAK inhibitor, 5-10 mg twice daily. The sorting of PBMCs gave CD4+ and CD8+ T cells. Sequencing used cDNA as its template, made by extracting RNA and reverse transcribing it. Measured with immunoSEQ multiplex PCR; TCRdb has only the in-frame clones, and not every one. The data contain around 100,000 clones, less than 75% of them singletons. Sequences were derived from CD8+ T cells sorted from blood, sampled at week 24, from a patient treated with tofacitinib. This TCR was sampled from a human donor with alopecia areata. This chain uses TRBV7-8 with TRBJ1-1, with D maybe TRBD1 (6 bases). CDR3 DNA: TGTGCCAGCAGCTTAGCGCTAAGTGGGACAATGAATATTGAAGCTTTCTTT. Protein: CASSLALSGTMNIEAFF. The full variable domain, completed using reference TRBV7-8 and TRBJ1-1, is GAGVSQSPRYKVAKRGQDVALRCDPISGHVSLFWYQQALGQGPEFLTYFQNEAQLDKSGLPSDRFFAERPEGSVSTLKIQRTQQEDSAVYLCASSLALSGTMNIEAFFGQGTRLTVV.